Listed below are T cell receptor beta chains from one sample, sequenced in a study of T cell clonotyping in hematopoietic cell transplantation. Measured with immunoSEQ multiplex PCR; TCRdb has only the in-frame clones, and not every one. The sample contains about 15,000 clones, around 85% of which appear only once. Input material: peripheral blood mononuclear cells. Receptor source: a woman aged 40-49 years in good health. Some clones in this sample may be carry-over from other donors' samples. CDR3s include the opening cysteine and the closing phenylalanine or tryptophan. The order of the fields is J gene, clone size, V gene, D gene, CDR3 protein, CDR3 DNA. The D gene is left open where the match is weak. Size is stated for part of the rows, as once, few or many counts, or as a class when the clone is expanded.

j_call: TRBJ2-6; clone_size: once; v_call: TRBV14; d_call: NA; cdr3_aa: CASSPLSGANVLTF; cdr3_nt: TGTGCCAGCAGCCCCTTATCTGGGGCCAACGTCCTGACTTTC
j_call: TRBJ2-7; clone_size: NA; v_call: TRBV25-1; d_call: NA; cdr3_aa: CASSQGGRGYF; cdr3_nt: TGTGCCAGCAGTCAGGGGGGGCGCGGGTACTTC
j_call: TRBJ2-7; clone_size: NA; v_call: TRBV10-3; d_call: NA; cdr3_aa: CAISETRGLYEQYF; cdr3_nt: TGTGCCATCAGTGAGACGCGGGGCCTCTACGAGCAGTACTTC
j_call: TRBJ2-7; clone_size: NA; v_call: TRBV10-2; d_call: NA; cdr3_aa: CASSESTGLNYEQYF; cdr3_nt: TGCGCCAGCAGTGAGTCAACAGGGTTAAACTACGAGCAGTACTTC
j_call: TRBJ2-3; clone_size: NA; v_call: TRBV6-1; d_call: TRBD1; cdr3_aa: CASSRTGADTQYF; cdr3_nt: TGTGCCAGCAGTAGGACAGGGGCGGATACGCAGTATTTT
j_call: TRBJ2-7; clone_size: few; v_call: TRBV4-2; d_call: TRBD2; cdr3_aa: CASSQEASGSYAYEQYF; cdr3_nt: TGTGCCAGCAGCCAAGAAGCTAGCGGGAGTTACGCCTACGAGCAGTACTTC
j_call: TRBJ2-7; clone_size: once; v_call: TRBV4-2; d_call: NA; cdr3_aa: CASSRTSYEQYF; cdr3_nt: TGTGCCAGCAGCCGGACCTCCTACGAGCAGTACTTC
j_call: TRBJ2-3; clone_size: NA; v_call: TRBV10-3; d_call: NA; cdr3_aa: CAISGGVADTQYF; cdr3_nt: TGTGCCATCAGTGGGGGAGTGGCAGATACGCAGTATTTT
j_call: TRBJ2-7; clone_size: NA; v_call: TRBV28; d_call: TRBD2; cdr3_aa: CASTLAGDSYEQYF; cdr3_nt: TGTGCCAGCACCCTAGCGGGAGACTCCTACGAGCAGTACTTC
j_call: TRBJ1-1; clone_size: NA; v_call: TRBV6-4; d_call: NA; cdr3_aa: CASSARQMNTEAFF; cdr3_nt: TGTGCCAGCAGTGCCAGACAGATGAACACTGAAGCTTTCTTT
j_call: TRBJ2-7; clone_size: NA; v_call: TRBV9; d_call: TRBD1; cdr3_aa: CASSVSTGGTYEQYF; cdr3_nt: TGTGCCAGCAGCGTATCGACAGGGGGTACCTACGAGCAGTACTTC